These 2 T cell receptor beta chains were all obtained from the same sample, sequenced in a study of blood T cell repertoires in COVID-19. Only in-frame clones appear in the TCRdb table, and some are missing; sequencing was by immunoSEQ multiplex PCR. The sample contains under 130,000 clones, 81% of which appear only once. Sequenced sample: peripheral blood. Source of these receptors: a man older than 75 with acute or convalescent COVID-19.

The genes are TRBV5-6 and TRBJ2-3, with TRBD1 identical over 11 bases. Germline V gene sequence: CDR1 SGHDT, CDR2 YYEEEE. V trimming: 0 bases; J trimming: 5 bases; junction bases outside the gene matches: 2. The CDR3 loop spans 15 amino acids. In DNA, the CDR3 is TGTGCCAGCAGCTTGGGGGACAGGGGGAGAGATACGCAGTATTTT. It translates to CASSLGDRGRDTQYF.

This clone was detected once. The chain carries TRBV7-6 and TRBJ1-4, with TRBD1 identical over 7 bases. After removal of 5 bases from V and 4 bases from J, the junction contained 7 bases not matched to a gene. The CDR3 is 15 residues long. The germline V gene encodes CDR1 SGHVS and CDR2 FNYEAQ. The CDR3 coding sequence is TGTGCCAGCAGCCCCTCAGGGGGTTTTAATGAAAAACTGTTTTTT. Its translation is CASSPSGGFNEKLFF. Complete variable domain (other parts from reference TRBV7-6 and TRBJ1-4): GAGVSQSPRYKVTKRGQDVALRCDPISGHVSLYWYRQALGQGPEFLTYFNYEAQQDKSGLPNDRFSAERPEGSISTLTIQRTEQRDSAMYRCASSPSGGFNEKLFFGSGTQLSVL.